The rows below give T cell receptor beta chains drawn from one sample of a study of read filtering for tumor transcriptome and immune sequencing. TCRdb fed the reads into MiXCR, producing one record per CDR3 protein. Here the sample spans over 80,000 distinct CDR3 sequences, roughly an eighth being singletons. The sample comprised a population of CD138-negative cells sorted from bone marrow. The receptors here all came from a donor at least 40 years old with multiple myeloma. CDR3s include the opening cysteine and the closing phenylalanine or tryptophan. The D gene is left open where the match is weak. The size of a clone is reported for some rows only, either as once, few or many, or as a class for expanded clones.

many | . | TRBJ1-1 | TRBV6-6 | CASSPQDYSTEAFF | TGTGCCAGCAGTCCACAAGACTACTCAACTGAAGCTTTCTTT
many | . | TRBJ2-3 | TRBV20-1 | CSAYYIGDTQYF | TGCAGTGCCTACTACATAGGAGATACGCAGTATTTT
many | . | TRBJ2-5 | TRBV4-1 | CASSQDTETQYF | TGCGCCAGCAGCCAAGATACGGAGACCCAGTACTTC
once | . | TRBJ1-3 | TRBV28 | CASSPLTRTFSGNTIYF | TGTGCCAGCTCCCCGCTAACACGGACCTTCTCTGGAAACACCATATATTTT
many | TRBD1 | TRBJ1-4 | TRBV29-1 | CSASGTGGGEKLFF | TGCAGCGCATCCGGGACAGGGGGCGGTGAAAAACTGTTTTTT
many | . | TRBJ2-6 | TRBV6-5 | CASSYARSGANVLTF | TGTGCCAGCAGTTACGCAAGGTCTGGGGCCAACGTCCTGACTTTC
. | . | TRBJ2-1 | TRBV28 | CASLSRYEQFF | TGTGCCAGCCTCTCCCGCTATGAGCAGTTCTTC
. | TRBD2 | TRBJ2-3 | TRBV29-1 | CSVPRRPTSGTDTQYF | TGCAGCGTTCCCCGGAGGCCGACTAGCGGCACAGATACGCAGTATTTT
many | TRBD1 | TRBJ2-5 | TRBV20-1 | CSAATQGARETQYF | TGCAGTGCCGCAACACAGGGGGCACGAGAGACCCAGTACTTC
many | . | TRBJ1-6 | TRBV18 | CASSPGRPENSPLHF | TGTGCCAGCTCACCAGGGAGGCCAGAGAATTCACCCCTCCACTTT
many | . | TRBJ2-7 | TRBV27 | CASRRAGAVEQYF | TGTGCCAGCAGGAGGGCAGGGGCGGTCGAGCAGTACTTC
many | . | TRBJ1-4 | TRBV18 | CASSPDSFNEKLFF | TGTGCCAGCTCACCGGACAGCTTTAATGAAAAACTGTTTTTT
. | . | TRBJ2-3 | TRBV11-1 | CASSFSENGGGDTQYF | TGTGCCAGCAGCTTCTCGGAGAACGGGGGAGGAGATACGCAGTATTTT
. | TRBD2 | TRBJ2-1 | TRBV10-3 | CTISAGSPGLAGVVSYNEQFF | TGTACCATCAGTGCAGGGTCCCCGGGACTAGCGGGAGTCGTGTCCTACAATGAGCAGTTCTTC
many | . | TRBJ2-2 | TRBV10-3 | CAISESGVAGELFF | TGTGCCATCAGTGAGTCGGGAGTAGCCGGGGAGCTGTTTTTT
many | . | TRBJ2-7 | TRBV3-1 | CASSQDPHSYEQYF | TGTGCCAGCAGCCAAGATCCCCACTCCTACGAGCAGTACTTC
many | TRBD2 | TRBJ2-1 | TRBV19 | CASSLTSGSSSYNEQFF | TGTGCCAGTAGCTTGACTAGCGGATCAAGCTCCTACAATGAGCAGTTCTTC
many | . | TRBJ1-5 | TRBV5-4 | CASSPDLNQPQHF | TGTGCCAGCAGCCCTGACCTCAATCAGCCCCAGCATTTT
many | . | TRBJ1-1 | TRBV6-1 | CASSSPTGWGTEAFF | TGTGCCAGCAGTTCACCCACAGGGTGGGGCACTGAAGCTTTCTTT
. | . | TRBJ1-1 | TRBV6-2/TRBV6-3 | CASIWAPNTEAFF | TGTGCCAGCATTTGGGCCCCGAACACTGAAGCTTTCTTT
many | TRBD2 | TRBJ2-7 | TRBV3-1 | CASILAGDEQYF | TGTGCCAGCATCTTAGCGGGGGACGAGCAGTACTTC
many | . | TRBJ2-2 | TRBV6-2/TRBV6-3 | CASSRKDGELFF | TGTGCCAGCAGCCGGAAAGACGGGGAGCTGTTTTTT
once | . | TRBJ2-1 | TRBV9 | CAGSVAGAHNEQFF | TGTGCCGGGAGCGTAGCTGGGGCTCACAATGAGCAGTTCTTC
many | . | TRBJ1-5 | TRBV3-1 | CASSPGRENQPQHF | TGTGCCAGCAGCCCTGGACGGGAAAATCAGCCCCAGCATTTT
. | . | TRBJ2-3 | TRBV11-2 | CASSSVTGTDTQYF | TGTGCCAGCAGCTCCGTGACAGGAACAGATACGCAGTATTTT
. | . | TRBJ2-5 | TRBV7-2 | CASSSRGNRETQYF | TGTGCCAGCAGCTCTAGAGGGAATAGAGAGACCCAGTACTTC
. | . | TRBJ2-7 | TRBV20-1 | CSAAPSVEQYF | TGCAGTGCAGCTCCCTCGGTCGAGCAGTACTTC
many | TRBD1 | TRBJ2-3 | TRBV29-1 | CSVEGTGKADTQYF | TGCAGCGTTGAAGGGACAGGGAAAGCAGATACGCAGTATTTT
many | TRBD2 | TRBJ2-1 | TRBV5-1 | CASSLEVAGGLYNEQFF | TGCGCCAGCAGCTTGGAGGTAGCGGGAGGACTGTACAATGAGCAGTTCTTC
few | . | TRBJ2-5 | TRBV6-6 | CASTMGETQYF | TGTGCCAGCACCATGGGGGAGACCCAGTACTTC
. | TRBD2 | TRBJ2-7 | TRBV28 | CASSLMTSGDYEQYF | TGTGCCAGCAGTTTAATGACTAGCGGGGACTACGAGCAGTACTTC
many | . | TRBJ1-2 | TRBV4-1 | CASSPGTPGYTF | TGCGCCAGCAGCCCAGGGACGCCGGGCTACACCTTC
many | TRBD2 | TRBJ2-3 | TRBV5-1 | CASSLKPSGTQADTQYF | TGCGCCAGCAGCTTGAAGCCTAGCGGGACTCAGGCAGATACGCAGTATTTT
many | TRBD1 | TRBJ1-4 | TRBV11-2 | CASSSRTGGEKLFF | TGTGCCAGCAGCTCTCGGACAGGGGGCGAAAAACTGTTTTTT
many | . | TRBJ2-5 | TRBV5-1 | CASSQQGWGETQYF | TGCGCCAGCAGCCAACAGGGATGGGGGGAGACCCAGTACTTC
. | TRBD2 | TRBJ2-5 | TRBV15 | CATSRGLAGDETQYF | TGTGCCACCAGCAGAGGCCTAGCGGGAGACGAGACCCAGTACTTC
. | . | TRBJ2-6 | TRBV7-2 | CASSATGSGANVLTF | TGTGCCAGCAGCGCAACAGGTTCCGGGGCCAACGTCCTGACTTTC
many | . | TRBJ1-1 | TRBV28 | CASSLRVVYTEAFF | TGTGCCAGCAGTTTACGAGTCGTGTACACTGAAGCTTTCTTT
. | . | TRBJ2-1 | TRBV18 | CASSSNRENNEQFF | TGTGCCAGCTCATCGAATCGCGAAAATAATGAGCAGTTCTTC
many | . | TRBJ1-1 | TRBV28 | CASSLFGPPNTEAFF | TGTGCCAGCAGTTTATTTGGGCCGCCGAACACTGAAGCTTTCTTT
. | . | TRBJ2-2 | TRBV7-8 | CASSLILANTGELFF | TGTGCCAGCAGCTTAATCCTAGCGAACACCGGGGAGCTGTTTTTT
many | . | TRBJ2-6 | TRBV5-1 | CASSYVRGSGANVLTF | TGCGCCAGCAGCTATGTGAGGGGCTCTGGGGCCAACGTCCTGACTTTC
many | . | TRBJ2-6 | TRBV10-3 | CAIRETGANVLTF | TGTGCCATCAGGGAGACCGGGGCCAACGTCCTGACTTTC
many | . | TRBJ2-7 | TRBV28 | CASSLPSPASQYF | TGTGCCAGCAGTTTACCCTCGCCAGCTTCGCAGTACTTC
many | . | TRBJ1-4 | TRBV20-1 | CSAREQGREKLFF | TGCAGTGCTAGAGAGCAGGGCCGTGAAAAACTGTTTTTT
. | . | TRBJ2-1 | TRBV2 | CASRESPPDWDNEQFF | TGCGCCAGCAGAGAGAGTCCTCCCGACTGGGACAATGAGCAGTTCTTC
many | . | TRBJ1-5 | TRBV15 | CATSRVHQPQHF | TGTGCCACCAGCAGAGTTCATCAGCCCCAGCATTTT
many | . | TRBJ1-2 | TRBV4-1 | CASSQEAGYTF | TGCGCCAGCAGCCAAGAAGCGGGCTACACCTTC
. | . | TRBJ1-5 | TRBV7-9 | CASSLVTEDQPQHF | TGTGCCAGCAGCTTAGTAACAGAAGATCAGCCCCAGCATTTT
many | . | TRBJ2-3 | TRBV28 | CASTRDIGTDTQYF | TGTGCCAGCACCAGGGACATCGGCACAGATACGCAGTATTTT
many | TRBD2 | TRBJ2-1 | TRBV19 | CASSFGLAGTQGEQFF | TGTGCCAGTAGTTTTGGACTAGCGGGAACCCAGGGTGAGCAGTTCTTC
many | . | TRBJ2-4 | TRBV12-3/TRBV12-4 | CASSLVPEIGAKNIQYF | TGTGCCAGCAGTTTAGTCCCGGAAATTGGAGCCAAAAACATTCAGTACTTC
many | . | TRBJ2-1 | TRBV12-3/TRBV12-4 | CASSLSEGNEQFF | TGTGCCAGCAGCCTCTCCGAGGGCAATGAGCAGTTCTTC
many | . | TRBJ2-3 | TRBV5-1 | CASNRDTSTDTQYF | TGCGCCAGCAACCGAGATACTAGCACAGATACGCAGTATTTT
many | . | TRBJ2-7 | TRBV12-3/TRBV12-4 | CASSLAGQQYF | TGTGCCAGCAGTCTGGCGGGGCAGCAGTACTTC
many | . | TRBJ2-3 | TRBV5-6 | CASSLSAVPTDTQYF | TGTGCCAGCAGCTTATCAGCTGTACCCACAGATACGCAGTATTTT